One and the same sample provided the 19 T cell receptor beta chains below, sequenced in a study of blood T cell repertoires in COVID-19. Profiled with immunoSEQ multiplex PCR; TCRdb holds only in-frame clones, not every one. Of 100,000 to 120,000 clones listed, 70% to 80% are singletons. The source material was peripheral blood. The receptors come from a woman in her fifties or sixties with acute or convalescent COVID-19.

There are many counts of this clone. The V gene is TRBV18, the J gene TRBJ1-2; tentatively, D is TRBD1 (6 bases). The CDR3 spans 15 residues. The V end lost 4 bases, the J end lost 3 bases, and 15 bases lay between the germline ends. CDR1 and CDR2 from the germline V gene are KGHSH and LQKENI. The DNA for the CDR3 is TGTGCCAGCTCACGTCAGGGGCTTGATCACTATGGCTACACCTTC. Translation: CASSRQGLDHYGYTF.

V usage is TRBV5-1 and J usage is TRBJ2-3; TRBD2 aligns across 7 bases. With V trimmed by 2 bases and J by 0 bases, 3 bases remained unmatched. Germline values: CDR1 SGHRS, CDR2 YFSETQ. The CDR3 runs to 15 residues. The CDR3 loop is CASSLLASSTDTQYF. In DNA form, the CDR3 reads TGCGCCAGCAGCTTACTAGCGTCTAGCACAGATACGCAGTATTTT.

This rearrangement joins TRBV27 to TRBJ1-1, with D unresolved. Germline V CDR1 and CDR2: MNHEY, SMNVEV (reference sequence). The CDR3 covers 13 residues. Trimming removed 5 bases from V and 4 bases from J, with 11 bases in between. The DNA of the CDR3 is TGTGCCAGCAGTCCCCATGAGCTCACTGAAGCTTTCTTT. Amino acid sequence: CASSPHELTEAFF.

The chain employs TRBV23-1 and TRBJ2-7; 10 nucleotides line up with TRBD1. TRBV23-1 has ORF status, its function being uncertain. The CDR3 loop spans 17 amino acids. V lost 10 bases and J lost 5; bases outside the gene matches: 20. CDR3 in DNA: TGCGCCACCCAGACCCTGACAGGGGGCGAGAGGGACCACGAGCAGTACTTC. This gives the protein CATQTLTGGERDHEQYF.

The rearrangement uses TRBV7-2 and TRBJ2-7, with TRBD1 matching over 8 bases. In germline, CDR1 is SGHTA, CDR2 FQGNSA. This CDR3 is 16 amino acids long. After removal of 4 bases from V and 4 bases from J, the junction contained 12 bases not matched to a gene. CDR3 residues: CASSSRVAGGSYEQYF. The CDR3 DNA is TGTGCCAGCAGCTCCCGGGTCGCAGGGGGCAGTTACGAGCAGTACTTC.

The chain is built from TRBV11-2 and TRBJ1-5; D is perhaps TRBD1 (6 bases). Germline CDR1 SGHAT, CDR2 FQNNGV. V lost 2 bases and J 5 bases, leaving 10 bases between the germline ends. The CDR3 totals 14 residues. CDR3 sequence: CASSLLGADQPQHF. CDR3 DNA: TGTGCCAGCAGCTTACTGGGGGCGGATCAGCCCCAGCATTTT.

The chain combines TRBV10-2 with TRBJ1-5; TRBD1 aligns across 10 bases. Losses at the gene ends were 2 bases for V and 11 bases for J; bases not matched to a gene: 9. Looked up from germline, CDR1 is WSHSY and CDR2 is SAAADI. This CDR3 comprises 15 residues. The CDR3 region has the DNA TGCGCCAGCAGTGAGGGTGGGACAGGGGCCCCCACCCAGCATTTT. It yields the protein CASSEGGTGAPTQHF.

This chain connects TRBV18 to TRBJ2-1, with a tentative D call TRBD1 (6 bases). Germline V gives CDR1 KGHSH, CDR2 LQKENI. The CDR3 consists of 14 residues. The V gene lost 3 bases and the J gene lost 4 bases, with 10 bases spanning the gap. Here the CDR3 reads CASSPPDSYNEQFF. CDR3 DNA sequence: TGTGCCAGCTCACCGCCGGACAGTTACAATGAGCAGTTCTTC.

CDR3 nucleotide sequence: TGTGCCAGCAGCTCAGTTAAAGGGGGACGTACGACCCTCGGTAGTCAGCCCCAGCATTTT. Encoded protein: CASSSVKGGRTTLGSQPQHF. The rearrangement joins TRBV7-8 to TRBJ1-5, with D perhaps matching TRBD1 (6 bases). V was trimmed by 4 bases and J by 6 bases, leaving 31 bases between them. The CDR3 loop spans 20 amino acids. Germline assignment: CDR1 SGHVS and CDR2 FQNEAQ.

This chain links TRBV7-2 with TRBJ2-1; 8 bases are shared with TRBD2. The CDR3 is 16 residues long. The germline gives CDR1 SGHTA, CDR2 FQGNSA. The trim removed 1 base at V and 3 bases at J, leaving 5 bases unmatched. The CDR3 loop reads CASSLVPSGGYNEQFF. CDR3 coding DNA: TGTGCCAGCAGCTTAGTCCCGAGCGGGGGCTACAATGAGCAGTTCTTC.

This clone came up once. V usage is TRBV7-2 and J usage is TRBJ1-2; D unclear. The CDR3 loop spans 13 amino acids. V gave up 2 bases and J gave up 7 bases, with 11 bases separating them. Germline-derived CDR1 and CDR2 are SGHTA and FQGNSA. The CDR3 spells CASSLNPPSGYTF. The CDR3 DNA reads as TGTGCCAGCAGCTTAAACCCCCCCAGTGGCTACACCTTC. Supplemented by reference TRBV7-2 and TRBJ1-2, the full variable domain reads GAGVSQSPSNKVTEKGKDVELRCDPISGHTALYWYRQSLGQGLEFLIYFQGNSAPDKSGLPSDRFSAERTGGSVSTLTIQRTQQEDSAVYLCASSLNPPSGYTFGSGTRLTVV.

The gene calls are TRBV30 and TRBJ1-1; 10 bases are a match to TRBD1. The CDR3 spans 14 residues. V trimming: 8 bases; J trimming: 0 bases; junction bases outside the gene matches: 6. CDR1 and CDR2 from the germline V gene are GTSNPN and SVGIG (reference sequence). The CDR3 DNA reads as TGTGCCGGGACAGGGGTAGGAATGAACACTGAAGCTTTCTTT. Protein: CAGTGVGMNTEAFF. Full variable domain (missing parts from reference TRBV30 and TRBJ1-1): SQTIHQWPATLVQPVGSPLSLECTVEGTSNPNLYWYRQAAGRGLQLLFYSVGIGQISSEVPQNLSASRPQDRQFILSSKKLLLSDSGFYLCAGTGVGMNTEAFFGQGTRLTVV.

The chain carries TRBV6-5 and TRBJ2-7, with 11 bases lining up with TRBD1. Germline V CDR1 and CDR2: MNHEY, SVGAGI. This CDR3 is built from 16 residues. Trimming removed 4 bases from V and 7 bases from J; junction bases left unmatched: 12. CDR3: CASSFIRGQGGREQYF. CDR3 nucleotides: TGTGCCAGCAGTTTCATCCGGGGACAGGGGGGTCGGGAGCAGTACTTC.

V gene TRBV4-3 combines with J gene TRBJ2-3; TRBD2 aligns across 15 bases. Germline-derived CDR1 and CDR2 are LGHNA and YSLEER. J was trimmed by 12 bases and V by 11 bases; bases with no gene match: 27. CDR3 size: 19 residues. The CDR3 loop is CARRRQPPRTSGGADSQYF. CDR3 DNA sequence: TGCGCCCGCCGCCGACAACCACCCCGGACTAGCGGGGGGGCCGACTCTCAGTATTTT.

This chain joins TRBV27 and TRBJ2-2; 7 bases line up with TRBD1. J lost 2 bases, V lost 3 bases, and 3 bases had no gene match. The CDR3 has 15 residues. The germline V gene has CDR1 MNHEY and CDR2 SMNVEV (reference sequence). The CDR3 region is CASSLGQRNTGELFF. CDR3 nucleotide sequence: TGTGCCAGCAGTTTGGGACAGCGAAACACCGGGGAGCTGTTTTTT.

V is TRBV5-6 and J is TRBJ2-7; the D gene is possibly TRBD1 (6 bases). Trimming took off 0 bases at V and 2 bases at J, with 9 bases between the two ends. CDR1 and CDR2 (germline): SGHDT, YYEEEE. CDR3 length: 14 residues. The CDR3 protein is CASSLGAGAYEQYF. The CDR3 DNA follows: TGTGCCAGCAGCTTGGGGGCAGGGGCCTACGAGCAGTACTTC.

V and J are TRBV30 and TRBJ1-1, with D possibly TRBD1 on 5 matching bases. Per germline, CDR1 GTSNPN and CDR2 SVGIG (reference sequence). The ends were cut back, 3 bases at V and 4 bases at J, with 21 bases in the middle. The CDR3 has 16 amino acids. CDR3 DNA: TGTGCCTGGAGAGGCTATGGAGGGGCGATCTTCACTGAAGCTTTCTTT. Translating gives CAWRGYGGAIFTEAFF.

This clone appeared a single time. This chain connects TRBV7-8 to TRBJ2-7; 10 bases line up with TRBD1. There are 13 residues in the CDR3. Looked up from germline, CDR1 is SGHVS and CDR2 is FQNEAQ. V dropped 4 bases and J dropped 7; count of bases not matched to a gene: 4. The CDR3 DNA is TGTGCCAGCAGCTCAGACAGGGGGCAGGAGCAGTACTTC. Its protein is CASSSDRGQEQYF.

This chain links TRBV5-1 with TRBJ1-2, with D tentatively TRBD1 (5 bases). The CDR3 runs 14 residues. Trimming pared 5 bases from V and 4 bases from J, leaving 15 bases between. Germline loops: CDR1 SGHRS, CDR2 YFSETQ. In DNA form, the CDR3 reads TGCGCCAGCAGACTATCGACAGACCGCTATGGCTACACCTTC. Translating it yields CASRLSTDRYGYTF.